A selection of T cell receptor beta chains follows, all from one sample in a study of T cell responses to AZD1222 COVID-19 vaccine. Here immunoSEQ multiplex PCR was the method, and the copy in TCRdb shows in-frame clones only, minus some. This table has around 180,000 clones, just over 85% appearing once. The sequencing used peripheral blood, collected on day 0 of AZD1222 vaccination. The receptors derive from an adult in good health. Each CDR3 is given with its conserved first and last residue. D genes are given only for firm matches. A row's size may be missing; if present it is once, few, many or a size class.

clone size: NA; D gene: NA; V gene: TRBV9; J gene: TRBJ1-1; CDR3 protein: CASSVYDTTEAFF
clone size: NA; D gene: NA; V gene: TRBV25-1; J gene: TRBJ1-1; CDR3 protein: CASSRGGYAEAFF
clone size: NA; D gene: NA; V gene: TRBV14; J gene: TRBJ1-5; CDR3 protein: CASSRQQTNQPQHF
clone size: few; D gene: NA; V gene: TRBV5-4; J gene: TRBJ1-6; CDR3 protein: CASSLPEETSPLHF
clone size: NA; D gene: NA; V gene: TRBV29-1; J gene: TRBJ1-2; CDR3 protein: CSVGKGEAYGYTF
clone size: NA; D gene: NA; V gene: TRBV24-1; J gene: TRBJ1-2; CDR3 protein: CATSGGGAGEGYTF
clone size: NA; D gene: NA; V gene: TRBV5-1; J gene: TRBJ1-1; CDR3 protein: CASSLSREVHTEAFF
clone size: NA; D gene: NA; V gene: TRBV24-1; J gene: TRBJ2-2; CDR3 protein: CATRDRQNTGELFF
clone size: NA; D gene: TRBD1; V gene: TRBV7-9; J gene: TRBJ1-1; CDR3 protein: CASSVRQGAIAEAFF
clone size: NA; D gene: NA; V gene: TRBV7-2; J gene: TRBJ1-1; CDR3 protein: CASSLGGVRAEAFF
clone size: NA; D gene: TRBD2; V gene: TRBV9; J gene: TRBJ2-3; CDR3 protein: CASSGLGTSGSTDTQYF
clone size: NA; D gene: NA; V gene: TRBV7-6; J gene: TRBJ2-6; CDR3 protein: CASSSLISGANVLTF
clone size: NA; D gene: TRBD1; V gene: TRBV5-1; J gene: TRBJ1-1; CDR3 protein: CASSLPKKQGTLNTEAFF
clone size: NA; D gene: NA; V gene: TRBV18; J gene: TRBJ1-3; CDR3 protein: CASSPVPLEVSGNTIYF
clone size: NA; D gene: NA; V gene: TRBV6-1; J gene: TRBJ1-6; CDR3 protein: CASSELHYYNSPLHF
clone size: NA; D gene: TRBD1; V gene: TRBV3-1/TRBV3-2; J gene: TRBJ2-7; CDR3 protein: CASSQGQGATYEQYF
clone size: NA; D gene: NA; V gene: TRBV7-2; J gene: TRBJ1-4; CDR3 protein: CASSLGLGGVEKLFF
clone size: once; D gene: NA; V gene: TRBV3-1/TRBV3-2; J gene: TRBJ1-1; CDR3 protein: CASSQTNTEAFF
clone size: once; D gene: TRBD1; V gene: TRBV6-5; J gene: TRBJ2-7; CDR3 protein: CASHSHSTGGLEQYF
clone size: NA; D gene: NA; V gene: TRBV6-5; J gene: TRBJ1-1; CDR3 protein: CASSYGGNTEAFF
clone size: NA; D gene: TRBD1; V gene: TRBV24-1; J gene: TRBJ2-3; CDR3 protein: CATSGDRGHTQYF
clone size: once; D gene: NA; V gene: TRBV5-1; J gene: TRBJ1-1; CDR3 protein: CASSPRGVNTEAFF
clone size: NA; D gene: NA; V gene: TRBV5-8; J gene: TRBJ1-1; CDR3 protein: CASSWGAGSTEAFF
clone size: once; D gene: NA; V gene: TRBV6-2/TRBV6-3; J gene: TRBJ2-7; CDR3 protein: CASSDDYEQYF
clone size: NA; D gene: NA; V gene: TRBV28; J gene: TRBJ2-5; CDR3 protein: CASSILLGQQETQYF
clone size: NA; D gene: NA; V gene: TRBV13; J gene: TRBJ2-3; CDR3 protein: CASSSTDTQYF
clone size: few; D gene: NA; V gene: TRBV2; J gene: TRBJ1-5; CDR3 protein: CASSLISSNQPQHF
clone size: NA; D gene: TRBD2; V gene: TRBV6-4; J gene: TRBJ2-3; CDR3 protein: CASSAGGSTDTQYF
clone size: once; D gene: TRBD1; V gene: TRBV5-1; J gene: TRBJ1-6; CDR3 protein: CASSLSRTGNNSPLHF
clone size: once; D gene: TRBD1; V gene: TRBV18; J gene: TRBJ2-3; CDR3 protein: CASSATGGSTDTQYF
clone size: NA; D gene: TRBD2; V gene: TRBV19; J gene: TRBJ2-1; CDR3 protein: CASSMVTSGGHNEQFF
clone size: NA; D gene: NA; V gene: TRBV3-1/TRBV3-2; J gene: TRBJ2-1; CDR3 protein: CASSQDGGNEQFF
clone size: NA; D gene: TRBD1; V gene: TRBV7-9; J gene: TRBJ2-5; CDR3 protein: CASSDRTGGSQETQYF